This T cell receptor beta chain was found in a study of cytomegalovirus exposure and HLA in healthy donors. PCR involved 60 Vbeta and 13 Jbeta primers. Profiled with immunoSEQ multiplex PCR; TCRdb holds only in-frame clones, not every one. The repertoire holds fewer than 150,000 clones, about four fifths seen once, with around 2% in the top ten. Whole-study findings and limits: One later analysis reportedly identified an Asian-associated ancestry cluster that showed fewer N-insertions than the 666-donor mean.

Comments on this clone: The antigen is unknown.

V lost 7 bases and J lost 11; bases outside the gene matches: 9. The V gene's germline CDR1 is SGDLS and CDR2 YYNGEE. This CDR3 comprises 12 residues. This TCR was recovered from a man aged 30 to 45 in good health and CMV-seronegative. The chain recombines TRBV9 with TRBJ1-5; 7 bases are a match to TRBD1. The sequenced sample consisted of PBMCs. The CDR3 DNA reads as TGTGCCAGCGGACAGGACGAAGGGGCCCAGCATTTT. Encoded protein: CASGQDEGAQHF.